Listed below are T cell receptor beta chains from one sample, sequenced in a study of blood T cell repertoires in COVID-19. Repertoires were generated with immunoSEQ multiplex PCR, while TCRdb's copy carries only in-frame clones and drops some. Of about 120,000 clones in the sample, about 90% were seen once. The sequencing sample was made of peripheral blood. The source is a man aged 70-80 years who had recovered from COVID-19. The CDR3 runs from the conserved cysteine through the conserved F or W. The D gene is left open where the match is weak. A clone size is listed for some rows: how often the clone was seen (once, few, many), or a class if it is expanded.

j_call | d_call | clone_size | v_call | cdr3_nt | cdr3_aa
TRBJ2-1 | TRBD2 | - | TRBV24-1 | TGTGCCACCAGTGATGGGAGACTAGCGGGAGGGGACAATGAGCAGTTCTTC | CATSDGRLAGGDNEQFF
TRBJ2-3 | TRBD2 | once | TRBV28 | TGTGCCAGCAGTTCCCCGGGAGGGAGCGGGATGTATACGCAGTATTTT | CASSSPGGSGMYTQYF
TRBJ2-7 | TRBD1 | - | TRBV5-4 | TGTGCCAGCAGCTTGGGGGGGACAGGAGCCTACGAGCAGTACTTC | CASSLGGTGAYEQYF
TRBJ2-3 | TRBD2 | - | TRBV2 | TGTGCCAGCAGCCTGAGGGCTAGCGGGAGTTACGCCACAGATACGCAGTATTTT | CASSLRASGSYATDTQYF
TRBJ2-2 | TRBD1 | - | TRBV6-5 | TGTGCCAGCAGCCGGGACAGGACGTACACCGGGGAGCTGTTTTTT | CASSRDRTYTGELFF
TRBJ1-5 | - | - | TRBV10-3 | TGTGCCATCAGTGACGAGCCAGGGGTACAGCCCCAGCATTTT | CAISDEPGVQPQHF
TRBJ2-5 | - | - | TRBV4-3 | TGCGCCAGCAGCCAAGCCTGGGGACTCCAAGAGACCCAGTACTTC | CASSQAWGLQETQYF
TRBJ1-2 | - | - | TRBV4-3 | TGCGCCAGCAGCCAAGGAGCGGTGGGGTGGTACTATGGCTACACCTTC | CASSQGAVGWYYGYTF
TRBJ1-5 | - | - | TRBV2 | TGTGCCAGTGAGGAGAGAGAAGGCAATCAGCCCCAGCATTTT | CASEEREGNQPQHF
TRBJ2-5 | - | - | TRBV11-2 | TGTGCCAGCAGTCCCCTACGGGGAATCCAAGAGACCCAGTACTTC | CASSPLRGIQETQYF
TRBJ2-1 | - | - | TRBV29-1 | TGCAGCGTTGGGAGCAATGAGCAGTTCTTC | CSVGSNEQFF
TRBJ1-4 | TRBD1 | - | TRBV11-2 | TGTGCCAGCAGCCGCTCCGGGACAGCTAATGAAAAACTGTTTTTT | CASSRSGTANEKLFF
TRBJ2-1 | - | once | TRBV6-5 | TGTGCCAGCAGTTACTCAGGGACAATGAACAATGAGCAGTTCTTC | CASSYSGTMNNEQFF
TRBJ2-1 | - | - | TRBV5-8 | TGTGCCAGCACCCCCCAGGACAACTCCTACAATGAGCAGTTCTTC | CASTPQDNSYNEQFF
TRBJ2-1 | TRBD1 | - | TRBV7-3 | TGTGCCAGCAGCTTAACCTCGTGGGACAGCCTTCTCTTC | CASSLTSWDSLLF
TRBJ2-7 | TRBD2 | - | TRBV28 | TGTGCCAGCAGGGTCGGGGGGACCTACGAGCAGTACTTC | CASRVGGTYEQYF
TRBJ2-4 | TRBD2 | - | TRBV7-3 | TGTGCCAGCAGTTCCAGCCCGGGAGGAGGCATTCAGTACTTC | CASSSSPGGGIQYF